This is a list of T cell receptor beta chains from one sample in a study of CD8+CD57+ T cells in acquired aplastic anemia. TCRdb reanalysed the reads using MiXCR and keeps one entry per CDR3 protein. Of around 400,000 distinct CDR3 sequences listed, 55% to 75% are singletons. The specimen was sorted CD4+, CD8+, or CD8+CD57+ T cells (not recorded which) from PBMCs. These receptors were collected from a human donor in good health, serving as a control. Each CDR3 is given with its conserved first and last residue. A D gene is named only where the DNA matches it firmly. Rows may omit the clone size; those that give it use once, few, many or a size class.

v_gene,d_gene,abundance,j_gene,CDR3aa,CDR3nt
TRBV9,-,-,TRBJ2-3,CASSPRPGDNSPHF,TGTGCCAGCAGCCCCCGGCCTGGGGATAATTCACCCCATTTT
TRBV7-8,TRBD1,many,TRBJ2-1,CASSPWDSGNEQFF,TGTGCCAGCAGCCCTTGGGACAGCGGCAATGAGCAGTTCTTC
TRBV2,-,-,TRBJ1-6,CASSVGEGSPLQF,-
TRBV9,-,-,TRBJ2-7,CASSLAPGFLQTQYF,TGTGCCAGCAGCCTAGCCCCCGGGTTCCTACAAACCCAGTACTTC
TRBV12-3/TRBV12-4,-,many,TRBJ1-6,CASSRHRRTDNSPLHF,TGTGCCAGCAGCAGACACCGGCGGACCGATAATTCACCCCTCCACTTT
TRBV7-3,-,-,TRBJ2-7,CASSLLSF,TGTGCCAGCAGCTTATTAAGCTTC
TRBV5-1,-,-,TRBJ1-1,CASALTGNTEAFF,TGCGCCAGCGCCCTTACAGGAAACACTGAAGCTTTCTTT
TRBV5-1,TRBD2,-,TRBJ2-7,CASSIDLSGSSYEQYF,TGCGCCAGCAGCATCGACCTTAGCGGGAGCTCCTACGAGCAGTACTTC
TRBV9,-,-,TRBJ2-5,CASSAARLQETQYF,TGTGCCAGCAGCGCAGCCAGACTCCAAGAGACCCAGTACTTC
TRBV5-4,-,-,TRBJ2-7,CASSLAGGGYEQYF,TGTGCCAGCAGCTTGGCAGGGGGGGGCTACGAGCAGTACTTC
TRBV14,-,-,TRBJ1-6,CASSQPYERGGNPLHF,TGTGCCAGCAGCCAACCCTATGAGAGGGGGGGAAACCCCCTCCACTTT
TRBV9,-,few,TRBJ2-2,CASSGEAGNTGELFF,TGTGCCAGCAGTGGTGAAGCGGGGAACACCGGGGAGCTGTTTTTT
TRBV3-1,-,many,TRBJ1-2,CASSQVGGSIGYTF,TGTGCCAGCAGCCAAGTCGGCGGCTCTATTGGCTACACCTTC
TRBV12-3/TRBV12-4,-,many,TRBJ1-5,CASSFSDQPQHF,TGTGCCAGCAGTTTTAGCGATCAGCCCCAGCATTTT
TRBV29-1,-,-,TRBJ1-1,CSVEGKRPGNTEAFF,TGCAGCGTTGAAGGTAAAAGACCGGGGAACACTGAAGCTTTCTTT
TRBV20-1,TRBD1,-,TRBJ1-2,CSVRRGGGRRGYTF,TGCAGCGTTAGGCGGGGAGGGGGCCGCCGTGGCTACACCTTC
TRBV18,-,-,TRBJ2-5,CASSPAALGETQYF,TGTGCCAGCTCACCCGCGGCTCTGGGAGAGACCCAGTACTTC
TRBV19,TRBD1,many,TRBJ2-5,CASSHHLDRGVETQYF,TGTGCCAGTAGCCACCACCTTGACAGGGGGGTAGAGACCCAGTACTTC
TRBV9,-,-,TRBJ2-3,CASSGSGTVNQQF,TGTGCCAGCAGCGGCTCCGGCACAGTCAACCAGCAGTTT
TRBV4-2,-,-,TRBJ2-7,CASGHRETGRTYEQYF,TGTGCCAGCGGCCACCGAGAGACAGGGAGGACCTACGAGCAGTACTTC
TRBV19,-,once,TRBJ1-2,CAISRQDSRTTYGYTF,TGTGCCATTAGCCGGCAGGACAGCAGAACTACCTACGGCTACACCTTC
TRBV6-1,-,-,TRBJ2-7,CASSLLQGHEQYF,TGTGCCAGCAGCCTGTTGCAGGGCCACGAGCAGTACTTC
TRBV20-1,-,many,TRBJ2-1,CSAREGSYNEQFF,TGCAGTGCCAGAGAGGGGTCCTACAATGAGCAGTTCTTC
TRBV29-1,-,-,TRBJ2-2,CSVIWTGELFF,TGCAGCGTGATATGGACCGGGGAGCTGTTTTTT
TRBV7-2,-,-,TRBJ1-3,CASSLVAGTAVGNTIYF,TGTGCCAGCAGCTTAGTAGCAGGGACCGCGGTTGGAAACACCATATATTTT
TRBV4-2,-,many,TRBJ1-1,CASSSDGTEAFF,TGTGCCAGCAGCTCGGACGGCACTGAAGCTTTCTTT
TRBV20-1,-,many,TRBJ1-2,CSARDEIRQRSYGYTF,TGCAGTGCTAGAGATGAAATCCGACAGCGTTCCTATGGCTACACCTTC
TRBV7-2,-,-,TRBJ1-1,CASSVIEASF,TGTGCCAGCAGTGTTATTGAAGCTTCCTTT
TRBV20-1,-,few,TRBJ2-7,CSATRYYRLYEQYF,TGCAGTGCTACCCGTTACTACCGACTCTACGAGCAGTACTTC
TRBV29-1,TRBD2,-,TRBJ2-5,CSLTRGGPSETQYF,TGCAGCCTTACGCGGGGAGGGCCCTCAGAGACCCAGTACTTC
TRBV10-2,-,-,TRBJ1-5,CASSPDGNSTQPQHF,TGCGCCAGCAGTCCCGACGGGAATAGCACTCAGCCCCAGCATTTT